This T cell receptor (beta chain) was documented in a study of cytomegalovirus exposure and HLA in healthy donors. The PCR was carried out with 60 Vbeta primers and 13 Jbeta primers. Clones were sequenced by immunoSEQ multiplex PCR, and TCRdb holds only the in-frame ones, with some missing. The sample lists around 140,000 clones; 82% were seen once. Germline loops: CDR1 LNHDA, CDR2 SQIVND (reference sequence). The ends lost 3 bases at V and 5 bases at J; junction bases unmatched: 4. This CDR3 is built from 16 residues. Sequencing used PBMCs. The source of this sequence is a woman aged 35 to 49 in good health and CMV-seronegative. This chain links TRBV19 with TRBJ2-2; TRBD2 matches 12 bases. CDR3 bases: TGTGCCAGTAGTATCAGGACTAGCGGGAATACCGGGGAGCTGTTTTTT. Translating it yields CASSIRTSGNTGELFF.